This passage covers 30 T cell receptor beta chains from one sample sequenced in a study of cytomegalovirus exposure and HLA in healthy donors (dated by TCRdb to about 2017). Library prep was done by the immunoSEQ multiplex PCR assay. For the multiplex PCR, a mixture combining 60 forward primers for TCR Vbeta segments and 13 reverse primers for TCR Jbeta segments was used. The table comes from immuneACCESS by way of TCRdb, which keeps in-frame sequences with V and J called. Part of the clones is missing from these tables; in studies checked, under half for an unresolved V gene and the rest for unknown reasons. This sample's listing comprises 180,000 or so clones. The ten largest clones represent 0.7% to 0.8% of the sample. Sequences were obtained from PBMCs. These receptors were collected from a woman between 18 and 30 years old in good health and CMV-seropositive.

The chain couples TRBV29-1 to TRBJ1-1, with unresolved D. CDR3 size: 13 residues. CDR1 and CDR2 (germline): SQVTM, ANQGSEA. Trimming cost V 2 bases and J 1 base, with 8 bases left between them. The CDR3 region is CSVERYGNTEAFF. In DNA form, the CDR3 reads TGCAGCGTTGAACGGTACGGGAACACTGAAGCTTTCTTT.

The rearrangement links TRBV30 to TRBJ2-7; possible D gene TRBD1, 6 bases. The CDR3 runs 13 residues. Trimming left V 8 bases short and J 3 bases short, with 17 bases between. Per germline, CDR1 GTSNPN and CDR2 SVGIG (reference sequence). The CDR3 here is CAVLQGSHYEQYF. The CDR3 DNA reads as TGTGCCGTCCTACAGGGTTCCCACTACGAGCAGTACTTC.

The chain combines TRBV19 with TRBJ2-7; 7 bases line up with TRBD1. The CDR3 runs 13 residues. Trimming removed 3 bases from V and 1 base from J; junction bases left unmatched: 0. Germline loops: CDR1 LNHDA, CDR2 SQIVND (reference sequence). The CDR3 sequence is CASSMTGSYEQYF. CDR3 in DNA: TGTGCCAGTAGTATGACAGGGTCCTACGAGCAGTACTTC.

This chain connects TRBV6-5 to TRBJ1-2; maybe TRBD1 (6 bases). This CDR3 comprises 15 residues. The germline CDR1 and CDR2 sequences are MNHEY and SVGAGI. The V end was cut by 0 bases, the J end by 4 bases, with 12 bases between. The CDR3 DNA follows: TGTGCCAGCAGTTACTCGTACAGGGAGATCTATGGCTACACCTTC. The encoded protein is CASSYSYREIYGYTF.

This sequence joins TRBV11-3 and TRBJ2-1; TRBD1 matches at 7 bases. The ends lost 5 bases at V and 4 bases at J; junction bases unmatched: 2. CDR3 length: 13 amino acids. Germline CDR1 SGHNT, CDR2 YENEEA. The CDR3 coding sequence is TGTGCCAGCAGCCCAGGGGGTTACAATGAGCAGTTCTTC. Amino acid sequence: CASSPGGYNEQFF.

This chain connects TRBV25-1 to TRBJ2-3, with a weak D call TRBD2 (5 bases). CDR1 and CDR2 (germline): MGHDK, SYGVNS. Trimming removed 0 bases from V and 5 bases from J, with 9 bases in between. This CDR3 comprises 14 residues. In DNA, the CDR3 is TGTGCCAGCAGTGAATATCAGGCGGGAGATACGCAGTATTTT. Protein: CASSEYQAGDTQYF.

The chain employs TRBV13 and TRBJ2-1; 7 bases agree with TRBD1. V was pared by 4 bases and J by 0 bases, with 6 bases of the junction left unmatched. This CDR3 contains 16 residues. The germline V gene encodes CDR1 PRHDT and CDR2 FYEKMQ (reference sequence). The CDR3 region is CASSSLQGDSYNEQFF. The DNA of the CDR3 is TGTGCCAGCAGCTCCCTGCAGGGGGACTCCTACAATGAGCAGTTCTTC.

This rearrangement joins TRBV2 to TRBJ2-1; 13 nucleotides line up with TRBD2. The CDR3 sequence is 15 residues long. Germline values: CDR1 SNHLY, CDR2 FYNNEI. Trimming took 6 bases from V and 9 from J; bases not matched to a gene: 8. The CDR3 DNA follows: TGTGCCAGCAGGAGACTAGCGGGAGGTGGGAGTGAGCAGTTCTTC. This encodes CASRRLAGGGSEQFF.

This chain connects TRBV7-2 to TRBJ2-7; tentative D call: TRBD2 (6 bases). Germline V gene data show CDR1 as SGHTA and CDR2 as FQGNSA. V was cut by 3 bases and J by 0 bases, with 18 bases left in between. CDR3 length equals 17 residues. CDR3 nucleotides: TGTGCCAGCAGCTTCTACCCCCGGGGGTCGAGCTCCTACGAGCAGTACTTC. Translated: CASSFYPRGSSSYEQYF.

The chain is built from TRBV6-1 and TRBJ1-2, with D maybe TRBD1 (6 bases). V was shortened by 5 bases and J by 4 bases, with 17 bases between the two germline ends. Germline V gives CDR1 MNHNS, CDR2 SASEGT. This CDR3 is built from 15 residues. The CDR3 here is CASSFTGQILYGYTF. In DNA form, the CDR3 reads TGTGCCAGCAGTTTTACAGGGCAAATTCTCTATGGCTACACCTTC.

The V and J genes are TRBV11-2 and TRBJ2-7, with 9 bases fitting TRBD1. In germline, CDR1 is SGHAT, CDR2 FQNNGV. V lost 5 bases and J lost 2; bases outside the gene matches: 7. The CDR3 covers 15 residues. CDR3 region: CASSLPGQGAYEQYF. CDR3 DNA sequence: TGTGCCAGCAGCCTCCCGGGACAGGGAGCCTACGAGCAGTACTTC. Variable domain in full (rest from reference TRBV11-2 and TRBJ2-7): EAGVAQSPRYKIIEKRQSVAFWCNPISGHATLYWYQQILGQGPKLLIQFQNNGVVDDSQLPKDRFSAERLKGVDSTLKIQPAKLEDSAVYLCASSLPGQGAYEQYFGPGTRLTVT.

The chain carries TRBV6-6 and TRBJ2-1, with 9 nucleotides matching TRBD1. V gave up 6 bases and J gave up 6 bases; unmatched junction bases: 9. The CDR3 extends over 15 amino acids. Germline values: CDR1 MNHNY, CDR2 SVGAGI (reference sequence). In nucleotides, the CDR3 is TGTGCCAGCAGGAGACCCCCGGGACAGGGCAATGAGCAGTTCTTC. This translates into CASRRPPGQGNEQFF.

J is TRBJ1-1 and V is TRBV6-5; 7 bases are shared with TRBD1. Germline V gene sequence: CDR1 MNHEY, CDR2 SVGAGI. Trimming cost V 2 bases and J 8 bases; bases outside gene matches: 8. This CDR3 is 14 amino acids long. The CDR3 coding sequence is TGTGCCAGCAGTTACCGGGGACAGTCCTCCGAAGCTTTCTTT. It codes for CASSYRGQSSEAFF.

V gene TRBV5-6 combines with J gene TRBJ2-1; 8 bases fit TRBD2. CDR1 is SGHDT, CDR2 YYEEEE, per germline. The J segment lost 6 bases and the V segment lost 5 bases, leaving 13 bases of the junction unmatched. There are 16 residues in the CDR3. CDR3 in amino acids: CASSPSGTRSLNEQFF. For the CDR3, the DNA is TGTGCCAGCAGTCCATCCGGGACTAGATCCCTCAATGAGCAGTTCTTC.

This chain connects TRBV7-5 to TRBJ2-1; the table names TRBD2, a call not compared with the DNA. TRBV7-5 is recorded as a pseudogene. This CDR3 is 16 amino acids long. This chain's CDR3 is CVRSLPGLAGVEEQFF. For the CDR3, the DNA is TGTGTCAGAAGCCTACCGGGACTAGCGGGAGTTGAGGAGCAGTTCTTC.

The chain combines TRBV10-2 with TRBJ1-2, with 9 bases aligning to TRBD1. V was pared by 3 bases and J by 6 bases, with 11 bases of the junction left unmatched. The CDR3 sequence is 16 residues long. The germline gives CDR1 WSHSY, CDR2 SAAADI. The CDR3 nucleotides read TGCGCCAGCAGTGACCAGTACATGGACAGGGGAGATGGCTACACCTTC. Translation gives CASSDQYMDRGDGYTF.

The rearrangement links TRBV4-3 to TRBJ2-7; TRBD2 aligns across 8 bases. The CDR3 spans 18 residues. V was clipped by 0 bases and J by 3 bases; unmatched bases: 13. The germline CDR1 and CDR2 sequences are LGHNA and YSLEER. The CDR3: CASSQDVPPTTSGYEQYF. CDR3 coding DNA: TGCGCCAGCAGCCAAGATGTCCCTCCGACAACTAGCGGCTACGAGCAGTACTTC.

V usage is TRBV7-9 and J usage is TRBJ1-2; no definite D call. Trimming shortened V by 1 base and J by 8 bases, and 8 bases separated the two germline ends. This CDR3 region has 12 residues. The germline V gene has CDR1 SEHNR and CDR2 FQNEAQ (reference sequence). CDR3 sequence: CASSLGIVGYTF. CDR3 nucleotides: TGTGCCAGCAGCTTAGGCATAGTCGGCTACACCTTC.

J is TRBJ1-1 and V is TRBV10-2, with 8 bases matching TRBD1. With 5 bases clipped from V and 0 bases from J, the junction kept 5 bases outside the gene matches. This CDR3 has 15 residues. Germline loops: CDR1 WSHSY, CDR2 SAAADI. CDR3 amino acids: CASSILDRVNTEAFF. The CDR3, as DNA: TGCGCCAGCAGTATATTGGACAGGGTGAACACTGAAGCTTTCTTT.

This chain uses TRBV5-1 with TRBJ1-1, with a weak D call TRBD1 (6 bases). Trimming took off 4 bases at V and 8 bases at J, with 18 bases between the two ends. The length of the CDR3 is 14 residues. In germline, CDR1 is SGHRS, CDR2 YFSETQ. As DNA, the CDR3 is TGCGCCAGCAGCCGGACGGGGACAAACCAGGAAGCTTTCTTT. Amino acids: CASSRTGTNQEAFF.

The chain is built from TRBV5-1 and TRBJ2-7, with TRBD1 matching over 9 bases. The CDR3 has 15 residues. Germline lookup yields CDR1 SGHRS and CDR2 YFSETQ. The V segment lost 4 bases and the J segment 2 bases; nucleotides outside the gene matches: 7. The CDR3 here is CASSHDRGITYEQYF. CDR3 coding DNA: TGCGCCAGCAGCCATGACAGGGGGATTACCTACGAGCAGTACTTC.

This chain uses TRBV7-9 with TRBJ1-3, with 7 bases fitting TRBD1. Looked up from germline, CDR1 is SEHNR and CDR2 is FQNEAQ (reference sequence). The CDR3 covers 16 residues. V was pared by 5 bases and J by 0 bases, with 7 bases of the junction left unmatched. Written as DNA, the CDR3 is TGTGCCAGCAGCACGAGACAGGGCCGCTCTGGAAACACCATATATTTT. Its protein is CASSTRQGRSGNTIYF.

CDR3 residues: CASSQEAGAAYEQYF. CDR3 in DNA: TGTGCCAGCAGCCAAGAGGCGGGGGCGGCCTACGAGCAGTACTTC. This chain joins TRBV4-2 and TRBJ2-7; possibly TRBD2 for D (7 bases). Germline V gives CDR1 LGHNA, CDR2 YNFKEQ. This CDR3 is 15 amino acids long. The germline V and J ends were trimmed by 0 bases and 2 bases, with 11 bases remaining between them.

The V call is TRBV4-1, the J call TRBJ1-2, with 8 bases aligning to TRBD1. V shed 3 bases, J shed 4 bases, and the junction held 16 bases outside the gene matches. In germline, CDR1 is MGHRA, CDR2 YSYEKL. There are 18 residues in the CDR3. The CDR3 sequence is CASSQTTGANRLFYGYTF. The CDR3 DNA follows: TGCGCCAGCAGCCAGACGACAGGGGCGAACCGTCTATTCTATGGCTACACCTTC.

V usage is TRBV27 and J usage is TRBJ2-1, with D possibly TRBD1 on 6 matching bases. Germline V CDR1 and CDR2: MNHEY, SMNVEV (reference sequence). V lost 8 bases, J lost 6 bases, and 17 bases lay in between. The CDR3 length is 14 residues. The CDR3 region is CASGQQGRGNEQFF. The CDR3 DNA sequence: TGTGCCAGCGGACAACAGGGACGCGGCAATGAGCAGTTCTTC.

The chain employs TRBV7-2 and TRBJ1-1; D is possibly TRBD1 (5 bases). The V end was cut by 3 bases, the J end by 3 bases, with 11 bases between. Germline CDR1 and CDR2: SGHTA and FQGNSA. The CDR3 runs to 14 residues. CDR3 bases: TGTGCCAGCAGCTTTACCGACAGCGACACTGAAGCTTTCTTT. This sequence encodes CASSFTDSDTEAFF.

The chain joins TRBV7-2 to TRBJ2-1; D perhaps matches TRBD2 (6 bases). The CDR3 is 15 residues long. V gave up 1 base and J gave up 9 bases, with 16 bases separating them. Germline CDR1 SGHTA, CDR2 FQGNSA. CDR3 residues: CASSLEGLRRGEQFF. The CDR3 nucleotides read TGTGCCAGCAGCTTAGAAGGACTACGGAGGGGTGAGCAGTTCTTC.

The chain links TRBV6-5 to TRBJ2-5, with a weak D call TRBD2 (5 bases). This CDR3 is built from 12 residues. V lost 5 bases and J lost 4, with 8 bases in between. Germline CDR1 and CDR2: MNHEY and SVGAGI. The CDR3 region has the DNA TGTGCCAGCAGTCACCGGGGAGAGACCCAGTACTTC. Residues: CASSHRGETQYF.

The rearrangement uses TRBV10-3 and TRBJ2-1; weak D call: TRBD2 (6 bases). Trimming removed 8 bases from V and 6 bases from J, with 17 bases in between. The CDR3 is made up of 14 amino acids. Germline lookup yields CDR1 ENHRY and CDR2 SYGVKD. The CDR3: CAIGLTGGSNEQFF. The CDR3 DNA is TGTGCCATCGGGTTAACTGGAGGGAGCAATGAGCAGTTCTTC.

The rearrangement uses TRBV5-6 and TRBJ2-2, with 7 bases that match TRBD2. Germline loops: CDR1 SGHDT, CDR2 YYEEEE. Trimming took 4 bases from V and 7 from J; bases not matched to a gene: 4. There are 13 residues in the CDR3. The CDR3 DNA reads TGTGCCAGCAGCGCGACTAGCATCGGGGAGCTGTTTTTT. Translation gives CASSATSIGELFF.